This TCR beta chain was identified in a study of T cells in Graves' hyperthyroidism and ophthalmopathy. Amplified TCR beta CDR3 regions came from RNA transcripts. The TCR CDR3 first-round RT-PCR relied on the HTBI primer set. TCRdb called the multiplex PCR reads again in MiXCR, with one record for every CDR3 protein. The sample yields 500,000 to 600,000 distinct CDR3 sequences, about 46% seen once. Germline CDR1 ENHRY, CDR2 SYGVKD. This CDR3 contains 13 residues. Trimming removed 9 bases at V and 1 base at J, with 12 bases between. The chain employs TRBV10-3 and TRBJ1-1; D is unresolved. Material: peripheral blood or thyroid tissue (not recorded which). The sequence was collected from an adult woman with Graves' disease, either hyperthyroidism or ophthalmopathy (not recorded which). CDR3 nucleotides: TGTGCCATGAGGAGACTTTCGAACACTGAAGCTTTCTTT. Protein sequence: CAMRRLSNTEAFF.